This T cell receptor beta chain was retrieved from a study of cytomegalovirus exposure and HLA in healthy donors. The wider study: The Caucasian-associated ancestry cluster held more than 80% of under 450 genotyped donors.

It was with 60 Vbeta and 13 Jbeta primers that the PCR ran. Generated by immunoSEQ multiplex PCR, the TCRdb table keeps only in-frame clones and is missing some. There are 150,000 or so clones in the sample; around 80% occur only once, and 1% lies in the top ten. Per the germline V gene, CDR1 is SGHTA and CDR2 is FQGTGA. The CDR3 sequence is 16 residues long. J was trimmed by 5 bases and V by 1 base; bases with no gene match: 11. The material sequenced was PBMCs. The receptor was derived from a woman aged 45-65 years in good health and CMV-seropositive. This chain uses TRBV7-3 with TRBJ2-7; 7 bases line up with TRBD2. This CDR3 is CASSLNPTSFLHEQYF. In DNA form, the CDR3 reads TGTGCCAGCAGCTTAAATCCGACTAGCTTTCTCCACGAGCAGTACTTC.